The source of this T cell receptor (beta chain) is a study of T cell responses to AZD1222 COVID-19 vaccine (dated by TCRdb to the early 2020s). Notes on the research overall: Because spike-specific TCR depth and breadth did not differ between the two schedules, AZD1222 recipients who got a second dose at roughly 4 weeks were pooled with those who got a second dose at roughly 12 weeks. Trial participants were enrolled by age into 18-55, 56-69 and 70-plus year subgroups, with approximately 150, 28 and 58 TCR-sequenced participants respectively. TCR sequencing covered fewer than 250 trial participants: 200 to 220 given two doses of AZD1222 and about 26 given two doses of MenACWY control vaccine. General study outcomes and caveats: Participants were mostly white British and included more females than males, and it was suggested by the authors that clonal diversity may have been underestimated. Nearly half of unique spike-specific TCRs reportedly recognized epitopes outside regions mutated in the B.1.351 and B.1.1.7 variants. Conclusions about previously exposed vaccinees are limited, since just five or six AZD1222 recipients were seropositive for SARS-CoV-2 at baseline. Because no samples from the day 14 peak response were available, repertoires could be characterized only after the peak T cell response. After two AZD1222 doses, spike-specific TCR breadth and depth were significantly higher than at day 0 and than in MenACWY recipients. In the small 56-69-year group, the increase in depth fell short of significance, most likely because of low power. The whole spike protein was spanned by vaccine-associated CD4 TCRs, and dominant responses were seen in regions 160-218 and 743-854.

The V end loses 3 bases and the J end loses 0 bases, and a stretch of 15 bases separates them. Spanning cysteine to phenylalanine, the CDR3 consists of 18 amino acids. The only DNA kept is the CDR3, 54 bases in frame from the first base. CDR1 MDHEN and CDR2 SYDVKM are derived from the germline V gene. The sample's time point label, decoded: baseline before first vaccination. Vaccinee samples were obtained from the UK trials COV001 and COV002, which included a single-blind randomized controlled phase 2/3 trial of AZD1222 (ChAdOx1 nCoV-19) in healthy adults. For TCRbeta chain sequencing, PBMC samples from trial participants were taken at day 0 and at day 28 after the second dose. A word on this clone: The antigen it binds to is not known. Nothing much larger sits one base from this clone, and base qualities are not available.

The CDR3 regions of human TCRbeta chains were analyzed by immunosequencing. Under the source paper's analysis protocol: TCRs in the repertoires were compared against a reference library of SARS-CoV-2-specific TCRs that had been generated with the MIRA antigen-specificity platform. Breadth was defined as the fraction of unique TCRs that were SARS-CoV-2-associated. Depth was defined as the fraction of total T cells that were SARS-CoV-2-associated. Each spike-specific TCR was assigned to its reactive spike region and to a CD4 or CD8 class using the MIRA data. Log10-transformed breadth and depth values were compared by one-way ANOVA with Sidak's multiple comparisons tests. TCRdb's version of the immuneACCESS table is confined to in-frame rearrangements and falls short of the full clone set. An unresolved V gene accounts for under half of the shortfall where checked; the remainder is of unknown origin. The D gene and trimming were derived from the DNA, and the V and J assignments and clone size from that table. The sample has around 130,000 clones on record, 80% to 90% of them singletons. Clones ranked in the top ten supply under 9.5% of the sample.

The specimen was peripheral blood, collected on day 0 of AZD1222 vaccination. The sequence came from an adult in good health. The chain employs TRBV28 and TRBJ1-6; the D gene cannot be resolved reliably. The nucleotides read TGTGCCAGCAGTTTCAGCTCGGGCGGCAGCTCCTATAATTCACCCCTCCACTTT. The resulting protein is CASSFSSGGSSYNSPLHF.